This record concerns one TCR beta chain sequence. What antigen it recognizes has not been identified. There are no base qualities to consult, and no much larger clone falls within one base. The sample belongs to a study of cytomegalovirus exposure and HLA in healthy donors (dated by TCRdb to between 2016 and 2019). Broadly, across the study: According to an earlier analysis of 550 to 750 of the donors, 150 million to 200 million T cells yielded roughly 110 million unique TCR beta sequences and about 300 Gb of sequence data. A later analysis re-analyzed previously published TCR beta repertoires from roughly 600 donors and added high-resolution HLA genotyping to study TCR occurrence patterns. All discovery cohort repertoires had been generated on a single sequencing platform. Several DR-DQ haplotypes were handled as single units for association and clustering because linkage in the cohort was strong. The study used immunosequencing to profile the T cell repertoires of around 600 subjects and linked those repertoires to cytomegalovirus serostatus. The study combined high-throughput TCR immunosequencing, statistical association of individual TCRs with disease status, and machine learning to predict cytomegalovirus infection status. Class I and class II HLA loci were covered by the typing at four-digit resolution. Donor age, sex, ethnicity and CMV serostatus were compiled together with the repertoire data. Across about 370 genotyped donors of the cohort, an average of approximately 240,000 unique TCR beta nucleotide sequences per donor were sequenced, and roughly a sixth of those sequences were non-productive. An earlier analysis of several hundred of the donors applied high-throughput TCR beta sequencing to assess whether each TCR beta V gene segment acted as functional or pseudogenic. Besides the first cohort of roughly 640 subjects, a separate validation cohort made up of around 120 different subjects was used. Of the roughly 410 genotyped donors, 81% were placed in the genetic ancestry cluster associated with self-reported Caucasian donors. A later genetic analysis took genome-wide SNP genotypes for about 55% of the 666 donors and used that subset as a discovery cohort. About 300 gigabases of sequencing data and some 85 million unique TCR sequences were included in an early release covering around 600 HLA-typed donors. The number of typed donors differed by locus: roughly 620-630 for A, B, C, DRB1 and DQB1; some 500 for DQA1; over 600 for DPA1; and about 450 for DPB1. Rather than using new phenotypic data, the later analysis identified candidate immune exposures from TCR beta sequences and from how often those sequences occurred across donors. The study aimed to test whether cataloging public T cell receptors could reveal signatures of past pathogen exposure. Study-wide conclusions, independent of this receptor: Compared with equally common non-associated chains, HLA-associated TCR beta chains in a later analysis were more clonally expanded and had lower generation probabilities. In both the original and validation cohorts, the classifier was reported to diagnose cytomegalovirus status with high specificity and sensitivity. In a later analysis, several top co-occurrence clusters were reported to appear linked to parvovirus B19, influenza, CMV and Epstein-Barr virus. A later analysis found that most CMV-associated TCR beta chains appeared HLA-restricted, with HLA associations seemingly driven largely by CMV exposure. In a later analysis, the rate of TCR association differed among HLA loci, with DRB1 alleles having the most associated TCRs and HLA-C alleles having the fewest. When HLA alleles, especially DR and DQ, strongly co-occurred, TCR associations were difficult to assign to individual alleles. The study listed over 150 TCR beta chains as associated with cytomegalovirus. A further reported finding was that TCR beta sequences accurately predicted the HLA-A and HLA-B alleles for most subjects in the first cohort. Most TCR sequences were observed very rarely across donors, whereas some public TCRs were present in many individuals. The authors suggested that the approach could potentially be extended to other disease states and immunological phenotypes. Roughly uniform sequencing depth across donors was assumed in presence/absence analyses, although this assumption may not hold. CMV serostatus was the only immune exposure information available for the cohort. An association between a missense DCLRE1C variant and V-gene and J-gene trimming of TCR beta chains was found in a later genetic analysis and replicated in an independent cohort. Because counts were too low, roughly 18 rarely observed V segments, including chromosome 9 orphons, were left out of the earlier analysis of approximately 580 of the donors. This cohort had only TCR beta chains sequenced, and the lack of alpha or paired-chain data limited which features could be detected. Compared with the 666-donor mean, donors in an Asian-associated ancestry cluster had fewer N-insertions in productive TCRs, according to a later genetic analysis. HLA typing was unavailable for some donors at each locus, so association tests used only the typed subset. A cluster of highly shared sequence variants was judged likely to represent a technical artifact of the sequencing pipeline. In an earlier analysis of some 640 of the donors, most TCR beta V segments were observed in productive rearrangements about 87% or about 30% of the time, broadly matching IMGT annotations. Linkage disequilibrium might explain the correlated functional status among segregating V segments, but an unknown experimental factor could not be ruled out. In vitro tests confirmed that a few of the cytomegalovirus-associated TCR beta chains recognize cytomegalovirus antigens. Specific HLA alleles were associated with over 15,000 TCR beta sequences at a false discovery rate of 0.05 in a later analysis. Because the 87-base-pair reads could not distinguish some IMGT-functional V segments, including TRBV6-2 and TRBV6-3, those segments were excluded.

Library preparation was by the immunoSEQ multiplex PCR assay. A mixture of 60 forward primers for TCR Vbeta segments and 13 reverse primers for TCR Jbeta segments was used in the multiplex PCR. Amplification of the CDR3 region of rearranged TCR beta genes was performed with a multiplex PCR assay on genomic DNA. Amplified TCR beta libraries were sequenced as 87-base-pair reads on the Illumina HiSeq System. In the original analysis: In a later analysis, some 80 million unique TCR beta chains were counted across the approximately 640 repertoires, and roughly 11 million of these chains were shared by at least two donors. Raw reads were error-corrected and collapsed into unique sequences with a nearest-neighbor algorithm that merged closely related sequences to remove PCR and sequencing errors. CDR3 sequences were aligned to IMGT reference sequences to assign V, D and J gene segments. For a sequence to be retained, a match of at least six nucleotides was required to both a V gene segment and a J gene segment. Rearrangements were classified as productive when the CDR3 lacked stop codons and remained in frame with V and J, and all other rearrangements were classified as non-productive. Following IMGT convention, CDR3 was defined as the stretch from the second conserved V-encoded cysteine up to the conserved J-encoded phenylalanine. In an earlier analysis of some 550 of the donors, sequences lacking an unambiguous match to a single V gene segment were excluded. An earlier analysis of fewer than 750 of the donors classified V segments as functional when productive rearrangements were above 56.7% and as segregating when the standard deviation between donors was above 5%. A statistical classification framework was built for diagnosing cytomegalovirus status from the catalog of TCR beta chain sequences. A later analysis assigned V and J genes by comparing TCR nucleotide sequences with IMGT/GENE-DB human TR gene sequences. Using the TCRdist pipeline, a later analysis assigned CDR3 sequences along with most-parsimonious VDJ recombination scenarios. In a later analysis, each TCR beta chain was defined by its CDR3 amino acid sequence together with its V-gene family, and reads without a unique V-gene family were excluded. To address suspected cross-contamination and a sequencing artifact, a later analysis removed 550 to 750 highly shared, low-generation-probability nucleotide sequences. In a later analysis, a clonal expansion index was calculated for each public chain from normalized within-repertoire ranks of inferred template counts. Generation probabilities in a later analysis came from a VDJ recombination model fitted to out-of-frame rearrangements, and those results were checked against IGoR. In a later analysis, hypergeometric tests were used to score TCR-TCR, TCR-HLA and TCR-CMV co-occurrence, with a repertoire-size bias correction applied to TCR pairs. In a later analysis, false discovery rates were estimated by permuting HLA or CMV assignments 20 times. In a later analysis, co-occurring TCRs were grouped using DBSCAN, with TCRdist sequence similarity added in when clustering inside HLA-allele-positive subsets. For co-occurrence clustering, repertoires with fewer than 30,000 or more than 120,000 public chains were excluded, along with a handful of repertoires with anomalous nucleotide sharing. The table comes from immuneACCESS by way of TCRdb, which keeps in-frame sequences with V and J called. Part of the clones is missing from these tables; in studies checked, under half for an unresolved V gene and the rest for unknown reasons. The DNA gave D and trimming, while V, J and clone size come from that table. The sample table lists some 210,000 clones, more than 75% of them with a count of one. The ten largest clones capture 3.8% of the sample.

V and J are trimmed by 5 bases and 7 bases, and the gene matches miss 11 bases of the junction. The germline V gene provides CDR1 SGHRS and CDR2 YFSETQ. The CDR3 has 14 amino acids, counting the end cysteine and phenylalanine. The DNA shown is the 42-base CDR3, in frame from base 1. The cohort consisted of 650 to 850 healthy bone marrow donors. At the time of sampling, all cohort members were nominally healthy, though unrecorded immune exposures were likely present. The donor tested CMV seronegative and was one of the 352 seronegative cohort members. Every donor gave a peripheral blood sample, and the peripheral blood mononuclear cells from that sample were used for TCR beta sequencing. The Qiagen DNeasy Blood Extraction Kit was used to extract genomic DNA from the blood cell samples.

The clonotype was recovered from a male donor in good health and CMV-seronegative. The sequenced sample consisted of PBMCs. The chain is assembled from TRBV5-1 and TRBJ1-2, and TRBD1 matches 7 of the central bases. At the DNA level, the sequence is TGCGCCAGCAGTCTTTCGACAGGGTTTAGTGGCTACACCTTC. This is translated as CASSLSTGFSGYTF.